The TCR beta chain described here comes from a study of cytomegalovirus exposure and HLA in healthy donors. Turning to the study itself: Earlier results showed some 120 million unique TCR beta sequences derived from some 180 million T cells. Notes on the study in general: Researchers catalogued approximately 160 TCR beta chains as cytomegalovirus-associated. An analysis that was carried out later associated 17,000 or so TCR beta sequences with HLA alleles at 0.05 false discovery rate. Analyzed later, most CMV-associated TCR beta chains appeared HLA-restricted.

The V and J ends lost 5 bases and 2 bases, in that order; junction bases with no gene match: 5. In germline, CDR1 is SEHNR, CDR2 FQNEAQ (reference sequence). The length of the CDR3 is 14 residues. For this clone: As yet, its antigen is unknown.

In the PCR, 60 Vbeta and 13 Jbeta primers were used. The table came from immunoSEQ multiplex PCR; TCRdb's copy has only in-frame clones and leaves some out. This sample has about 160,000 clones; approximately 80% occur once, and the top ten carry approximately 6.5%. Sequencing was performed on PBMCs. The origin of this receptor is a man in his fifties in good health and CMV-seropositive. The chain uses TRBV7-9 and TRBJ1-2, with 7 positions matching TRBD1. CDR3 sequence (DNA): TGTGCCAGCAGCAAGACGACAGGGAACTATGGCTACACCTTC. Amino acid sequence: CASSKTTGNYGYTF.